Presented here are 20 T cell receptor beta chains from one specimen sequenced in a study of T cell changes during pregnancy in multiple sclerosis (dated by TCRdb to the late 2010s). The library relied on the immunoSEQ multiplex PCR assay. Sourced from immuneACCESS, this table was stored by TCRdb with only in-frame sequences that have V and J called. A share of the clones is absent; for the studies checked, an unresolved V gene accounts for under half, and the remainder has no known explanation. Across this sample there are over 100,000 clones, with roughly 90% seen only once. The top ten constitute 1.5% to 1.9% of the sample. The sequences come from peripheral blood, collected in the third trimester of pregnancy. These receptors were collected from a female donor with multiple sclerosis, enrolled in a pregnancy study.

The rearrangement uses TRBV9 and TRBJ2-7, with 9 bases fitting TRBD2. The V segment lost 4 bases and the J segment 4 bases; nucleotides outside the gene matches: 12. The CDR3 is 16 residues long. CDR1 is SGDLS, CDR2 YYNGEE, per germline. The CDR3 spells CASSPGLAGLGYEQYF. The CDR3, as DNA: TGTGCCAGCAGCCCGGGGCTAGCGGGGCTTGGATACGAGCAGTACTTC.

The chain recombines TRBV10-2 with TRBJ2-3; the D gene is possibly TRBD2 (5 bases). Trimming left V 0 bases short and J 13 bases short, with 23 bases between. This CDR3 is built from 16 residues. CDR1 is WSHSY, CDR2 SAAADI, per germline. The CDR3 DNA sequence: TGCGCCAGCAGTGAGTCACGAGGGCCCCTGGACCCCGGAGAGTATTTT. The encoded protein is CASSESRGPLDPGEYF.

J is TRBJ1-6 and V is TRBV30, with D tentatively TRBD1 (5 bases). The CDR3 loop spans 13 amino acids. Trimming stripped 1 base from V and 9 bases from J, with 10 bases between. Germline lookup yields CDR1 GTSNPN and CDR2 SVGIG (reference sequence). Here the CDR3 DNA reads TGTGCCTGGAGTGAAGGGCAGGGTTCACCCCTCCACTTT. Encoded protein: CAWSEGQGSPLHF.

The chain recombines TRBV19 with TRBJ1-2; D ambiguous. Trimming stripped 3 bases from V and 8 bases from J, with 19 bases between. Germline assignment: CDR1 LNHDA and CDR2 SQIVND (reference sequence). This CDR3 contains 15 residues. CDR3 bases: TGTGCCAGTAGTATCCCGGGTCGGGGATTCGAAGGCTACACCTTC. It translates to CASSIPGRGFEGYTF.

The chain combines TRBV27 with TRBJ1-4, with 8 bases fitting TRBD1. The CDR3 loop spans 15 amino acids. Trimming took 4 bases from V and 8 from J; bases not matched to a gene: 9. Germline assignment: CDR1 MNHEY and CDR2 SMNVEV (reference sequence). CDR3 sequence: CASSSRQGSREKLFF. In DNA form, the CDR3 reads TGTGCCAGCAGTTCCCGACAGGGGAGCAGGGAAAAACTGTTTTTT.

The chain is built from TRBV6-1 and TRBJ2-3; TRBD1 aligns across 11 bases. J lost 4 bases, V lost 6 bases, and 3 bases had no gene match. The length of the CDR3 is 14 residues. Looked up from germline, CDR1 is MNHNS and CDR2 is SASEGT. CDR3 protein: CASRDRGHADTQYF. The CDR3, as DNA: TGTGCCAGCAGGGACAGGGGGCACGCAGATACGCAGTATTTT.

The chain combines TRBV19 with TRBJ1-5; D ambiguous. The CDR3 loop spans 13 amino acids. The V gene lost 4 bases and the J gene lost 7 bases, with 11 bases spanning the gap. The germline V gene encodes CDR1 LNHDA and CDR2 SQIVND (reference sequence). The CDR3 protein is CASSTGPPQPQHF. The CDR3 DNA reads TGTGCCAGTAGTACAGGTCCACCGCAGCCCCAGCATTTT.

This clone was seen just once. One end of the junction fails to match germline, which may point to a read error. Distinct nucleotide sequences in the sample also encode this CDR3. This chain joins TRBV15 and TRBJ1-1; D remains unclear. The CDR3 has 15 residues. The V gene's germline CDR1 is LNHNV and CDR2 YYDKDF (reference sequence). CDR3 protein: CATSASTMMNTEAFF. CDR3 DNA sequence: TGCGCCACCAGCGCTTCTACTATGATGAACACTGAAGCTTTCTTT.

The chain combines TRBV27 with TRBJ2-1, with 10 bases lining up with TRBD1. The CDR3 loop spans 15 amino acids. V lost 5 bases and J lost 5; bases outside the gene matches: 6. Germline CDR1 and CDR2: MNHEY and SMNVEV (reference sequence). The CDR3 spells CASSVGDRGNNEQFF. As DNA, the CDR3 is TGTGCCAGCAGTGTTGGGGACAGGGGTAACAATGAGCAGTTCTTC.

The rearrangement links TRBV5-6 to TRBJ2-5, with D perhaps matching TRBD1 (6 bases). The CDR3 length is 14 residues. Germline lookup yields CDR1 SGHDT and CDR2 YYEEEE. V gave up 3 bases and J gave up 5 bases, with 14 bases separating them. This CDR3 is CASSYRVAGETQYF. CDR3 nucleotide sequence: TGTGCCAGCAGCTACAGGGTTGCAGGGGAGACCCAGTACTTC.

J is TRBJ1-1 and V is TRBV5-1; D is undetermined. CDR1 is SGHRS, CDR2 YFSETQ, per germline. This CDR3 has 14 residues. V lost 4 bases, J lost 3 bases, and 13 bases lay in between. The CDR3: CASSQELTYTEAFF. CDR3 nucleotides: TGCGCCAGCAGCCAAGAGTTAACGTACACTGAAGCTTTCTTT.

The chain carries TRBV15 and TRBJ2-2; TRBD1 matches 7 bases. Looked up from germline, CDR1 is LNHNV and CDR2 is YYDKDF (reference sequence). V was pared by 0 bases and J by 4 bases, with 5 bases of the junction left unmatched. The CDR3 is made up of 16 amino acids. The CDR3 loop reads CATSRDRDRSTGELFF. CDR3 in DNA: TGTGCCACCAGCAGAGATAGGGACAGATCCACCGGGGAGCTGTTTTTT. The complete variable domain, with remaining parts taken from reference TRBV15 and TRBJ2-2, reads DAMVIQNPRYQVTQFGKPVTLSCSQTLNHNVMYWYQQKSSQAPKLLFHYYDKDFNNEADTPDNFQSRRPNTSFCFLDIRSPGLGDTAMYLCATSRDRDRSTGELFFGEGSRLTVL.

The gene calls are TRBV28 and TRBJ2-4, with D perhaps TRBD1 (7 bases). CDR1 MDHEN and CDR2 SYDVKM come from the germline V gene. CDR3 length equals 13 residues. V gave up 7 bases and J gave up 9 bases, with 16 bases separating them. CDR3 nucleotide sequence: TGTGCCAGCACTCTGAGGCAGGGGGGCATTCAGTACTTC. It encodes CASTLRQGGIQYF.

This clone was seen only a few times. The V and J genes are TRBV5-1 and TRBJ1-1; a possible D gene is TRBD1 (5 bases). Germline CDR1 and CDR2: SGHRS and YFSETQ. CDR3 length: 13 residues. The V end lost 4 bases, the J end lost 3 bases, and 10 bases lay between the germline ends. The CDR3 nucleotides read TGCGCCAGCAGCGCCGGGGGGGACACTGAAGCTTTCTTT. Translated: CASSAGGDTEAFF.

A single count supports this clone. The chain has TRBV27 and TRBJ2-2, with D tentatively TRBD1 (6 bases). Germline-derived CDR1 and CDR2 are MNHEY and SMNVEV (reference sequence). CDR3 size: 14 residues. The ends were cut back, 7 bases at V and 4 bases at J, with 13 bases in the middle. This chain's CDR3 is CASTFQGSTGELFF. DNA of the CDR3: TGTGCCAGCACCTTTCAGGGGTCCACCGGGGAGCTGTTTTTT.

The rearrangement links TRBV19 to TRBJ2-7; 9 bases fit TRBD1. Trimming took 3 bases from V and 7 from J; bases not matched to a gene: 7. This CDR3 has 14 amino acids. Germline CDR1 reads LNHDA; CDR2 reads SQIVND (reference sequence). The CDR3 DNA sequence: TGTGCCAGTAGTATCCCGGGACAGGGTAGGGAGCAGTACTTC. Translated: CASSIPGQGREQYF.

The chain carries TRBV7-2 and TRBJ1-2; D remains unclear. This CDR3 has 13 residues. The germline V and J ends were trimmed by 5 bases and 2 bases, with 9 bases remaining between them. From germline, CDR1 is SGHTA and CDR2 FQGNSA. The CDR3 here is CASSRGLNYGYTF. Written as DNA, the CDR3 is TGTGCCAGCAGCCGCGGATTGAACTATGGCTACACCTTC.

The chain uses TRBV30 and TRBJ1-5; D may be TRBD1 (6 bases). CDR3 size: 12 residues. Germline V lookup: CDR1 GTSNPN, CDR2 SVGIG (reference sequence). Trimming cost V 1 base and J 9 bases, with 10 bases left between them. CDR3 sequence (DNA): TGTGCCTGGAGTGGGGGGCTCGGGCCCCAGCATTTT. This codes for CAWSGGLGPQHF.

V usage is TRBV19 and J usage is TRBJ2-7; the D gene is possibly TRBD2 (7 bases). Trimming stripped 5 bases from V and 3 bases from J, with 20 bases between. From germline, CDR1 is LNHDA and CDR2 SQIVND (reference sequence). The CDR3 length is 16 residues. The CDR3 sequence: CASSPGRGGSGYEQYF. The CDR3, as DNA: TGTGCCAGTAGTCCGGGGAGGGGGGGATCCGGCTACGAGCAGTACTTC.

V usage is TRBV5-1 and J usage is TRBJ1-5, with 11 bases fitting TRBD1. Germline-derived CDR1 and CDR2 are SGHRS and YFSETQ. The CDR3 is 14 residues long. V trimming: 4 bases; J trimming: 8 bases; junction bases outside the gene matches: 5. The CDR3 loop reads CASSRTGGQEPQHF. As DNA, the CDR3 is TGCGCCAGCAGCAGGACAGGGGGCCAGGAGCCCCAGCATTTT.